The T cell receptor beta chain under discussion was sequenced for a study of graft-versus-host responses after intestinal transplantation. Data came from immunoSEQ multiplex PCR; TCRdb stores just in-frame clones and leaves some out. Here the sample spans about 25,000 clones, 70% to 90% being singletons. The germline V gene has CDR1 SGHDN and CDR2 FVKESK. Trimming cost V 4 bases and J 7 bases, with 19 bases left between them. The CDR3 is 15 residues long. This clonotype was obtained from a human patient who received an intestinal transplant, so some T cells may come from the graft donor. The sequencing used PBMCs, collected just over 450 days after intestinal transplant. The J gene is TRBJ2-5, the V gene TRBV14, with D unresolved. Here the CDR3 DNA reads TGTGCCAGCAGCCCCTTGCGAGTCCAAGCAGGGACCCAGTACTTC. Amino acid sequence: CASSPLRVQAGTQYF.